The 27 T cell receptor beta chains below were found in one sample sequenced in a study of blood T cell repertoires in COVID-19 (dated by TCRdb to 2020 to 2021). The library was prepared using the immunoSEQ multiplex PCR assay. TCRdb's version of the immuneACCESS table is confined to in-frame rearrangements and falls short of the full clone set. An unresolved V gene accounts for under half of the shortfall where checked; the remainder is of unknown origin. Within this sample are 200,000 to 250,000 clones, with about 76% of them counted one time only. The ten largest clones take up around 9% of the sample. Sequencing was performed on PBMCs or T cells enriched from blood (not recorded which). Source of these receptors: a woman aged 45-59 years with acute COVID-19.

This clone turned up a few times. CDR3 protein: CASSRQGYEQFF. DNA of the CDR3: TGTGCCAGCAGCCGACAGGGTTATGAGCAGTTCTTC. V gene TRBV14 combines with J gene TRBJ2-1; 7 bases agree with TRBD1. CDR1 is SGHDN and CDR2 is FVKESK in the germline V gene. V was pared by 4 bases and J by 8 bases, with 2 bases of the junction left unmatched. The CDR3 runs to 12 residues.

The rearrangement uses TRBV7-8 and TRBJ2-2, with 7 bases lining up with TRBD1. The CDR3 consists of 15 residues. The V segment lost 6 bases and the J segment 5 bases; nucleotides outside the gene matches: 9. Germline CDR1 reads SGHVS; CDR2 reads FQNEAQ. In nucleotides, the CDR3 is TGTGCCAGCAGACAACAGGGGTTGGCGACCGGGGAGCTGTTTTTT. This encodes CASRQQGLATGELFF.

This clone was counted a few times. The chain uses TRBV9 and TRBJ1-3; D perhaps matches TRBD1 (6 bases). With 0 bases removed from V and 0 bases from J, the gap between germline ends came to 7 bases. Germline V gene data show CDR1 as SGDLS and CDR2 as YYNGEE. The CDR3 is 15 residues long. DNA of the CDR3: TGTGCCAGCAGCGTAGGGGACACCTCTGGAAACACCATATATTTT. Translation: CASSVGDTSGNTIYF. Looking up the rest from reference TRBV9 and TRBJ1-3 gives the full variable domain: DSGVTQTPKHLITATGQRVTLRCSPRSGDLSVYWYQQSLDQGLQFLIQYYNGEERAKGNILERFSAQQFPDLHSELNLSSLELGDSALYFCASSVGDTSGNTIYFGEGSWLTVV.

This rearrangement joins TRBV7-2 to TRBJ2-5; 7 nucleotides match TRBD2. Germline V gene data show CDR1 as SGHTA and CDR2 as FQGNSA. V shed 2 bases, J shed 7 bases, and the junction held 19 bases outside the gene matches. The CDR3 runs to 18 residues. DNA for the CDR3: TGTGCCAGCAGCTTATCACGACCTACGAGCGGGGAGTCGGGGACCCAGTACTTC. As protein: CASSLSRPTSGESGTQYF.

The gene calls are TRBV29-1 and TRBJ1-2; tentatively, D is TRBD1 (6 bases). The V and J ends lost 6 bases and 4 bases respectively, with 9 bases between them. Per germline, CDR1 SQVTM and CDR2 ANQGSEA. This CDR3 is built from 11 residues. The CDR3 bases are TGCAGCGTCACAGGGACCTATGGCTACACCTTC. This encodes CSVTGTYGYTF.

The rearrangement links TRBV5-4 to TRBJ1-2, with 7 nucleotides matching TRBD1. Germline-derived CDR1 and CDR2 are SGHNT and YYREEE (reference sequence). V shed 3 bases, J shed 5 bases, and the junction held 4 bases outside the gene matches. The CDR3 consists of 13 residues. DNA for the CDR3: TGTGCCAGCAGCTCATGGACAGGATATGGCTACACCTTC. It is translated as CASSSWTGYGYTF.

J is TRBJ2-7 and V is TRBV7-9; D is ambiguous. Trimming shortened V by 5 bases and J by 4 bases, and 9 bases separated the two germline ends. Germline lookup yields CDR1 SEHNR and CDR2 FQNEAQ (reference sequence). The CDR3 is made up of 12 amino acids. Here the CDR3 DNA reads TGTGCCAGCAGCCAAGCGAGGTACGAGCAGTACTTC. As protein: CASSQARYEQYF.

The V call is TRBV4-1, the J call TRBJ2-7; unclear D gene. CDR3 length: 14 residues. V lost 0 bases, J lost 2 bases, and 8 bases lay in between. CDR1 and CDR2 (germline): MGHRA, YSYEKL. CDR3 bases: TGCGCCAGCAGCCAAGAAGTGGCCGCCTACGAGCAGTACTTC. Protein product: CASSQEVAAYEQYF.

The rearrangement joins TRBV13 to TRBJ2-5, with D maybe TRBD2 (5 bases). With 2 bases removed from V and 2 bases from J, the gap between germline ends came to 12 bases. Germline lookup yields CDR1 PRHDT and CDR2 FYEKMQ (reference sequence). The CDR3 consists of 15 residues. Here the CDR3 DNA reads TGTGCCAGCAGCTTATACCGGGGAGCGCAAGAGACCCAGTACTTC. Residues: CASSLYRGAQETQYF.

The rearrangement links TRBV5-5 to TRBJ1-5; a possible D gene is TRBD1 (6 bases). V was trimmed by 1 base and J by 2 bases, leaving 7 bases between them. CDR1 SGHKS and CDR2 YYEKEE come from the germline V gene (reference sequence). There are 14 residues in the CDR3. The CDR3, as DNA: TGTGCCAGCAGCTTGAGACAGGGCAATCAGCCCCAGCATTTT. It specifies CASSLRQGNQPQHF.

Regarding this clone: Different DNA sequences within this sample yield the same CDR3. V and J are TRBV18 and TRBJ2-2; 8 positions match TRBD2. The CDR3 runs 15 residues. Per germline, CDR1 KGHSH and CDR2 LQKENI. V dropped 1 base and J dropped 4; count of bases not matched to a gene: 2. In DNA, the CDR3 is TGTGCCAGCTCACCACAAGCGGGAGCCACCGGGGAGCTGTTTTTT. It codes for CASSPQAGATGELFF.

This clone came up once. The chain recombines TRBV30 with TRBJ1-1; D is perhaps TRBD1 (5 bases). Germline V gives CDR1 GTSNPN, CDR2 SVGIG (reference sequence). Trimming pared 2 bases from V and 1 base from J, leaving 20 bases between. The CDR3 contains 17 residues. Here the CDR3 reads CAWSQRTQVPANTEAFF. The DNA of the CDR3 is TGTGCCTGGAGTCAACGGACACAGGTCCCGGCGAACACTGAAGCTTTCTTT.

Concerning this clone: Other DNA sequences within the sample encode an identical CDR3. This sequence joins TRBV11-2 and TRBJ1-2; D might be TRBD1 (5 bases). Germline CDR1 and CDR2: SGHAT and FQNNGV. This CDR3 is built from 13 residues. Trimming cost V 1 base and J 3 bases, with 6 bases left between them. In nucleotides, the CDR3 is TGTGCCAGCAGCTTAGGCAGGGACTATGGCTACACCTTC. This translates into CASSLGRDYGYTF.

This chain uses TRBV7-2 with TRBJ2-5; D is possibly TRBD1 (5 bases). Germline V gene lookup returns CDR1 SGHTA and CDR2 FQGNSA. This CDR3 is 14 amino acids long. The V and J ends lost 5 bases and 5 bases respectively, with 15 bases between them. CDR3 nucleotide sequence: TGTGCCAGCAGCCCGGGCCGCAGGGCGGAGACCCAGTACTTC. It encodes CASSPGRRAETQYF.

V gene TRBV5-1 combines with J gene TRBJ2-1; TRBD1 matches 9 bases. The germline V gene has CDR1 SGHRS and CDR2 YFSETQ. The CDR3 is made up of 16 amino acids. J lost 2 bases, V lost 4 bases, and 7 bases had no gene match. The CDR3 bases are TGCGCCAGCAGCGTCAGACAGGGGGGCACCTACAATGAGCAGTTCTTC. It codes for CASSVRQGGTYNEQFF. The variable domain in full, completed from reference TRBV5-1 and TRBJ2-1, reads KAGVTQTPRYLIKTRGQQVTLSCSPISGHRSVSWYQQTPGQGLQFLFEYFSETQRNKGNFPGRFSGRQFSNSRSEMNVSTLELGDSALYLCASSVRQGGTYNEQFFGPGTRLTVL.

The chain is built from TRBV11-2 and TRBJ1-1; 7 bases fit TRBD1. There are 13 residues in the CDR3. J lost 7 bases, V lost 4 bases, and 6 bases had no gene match. Germline assignment: CDR1 SGHAT and CDR2 FQNNGV. The CDR3 sequence: CASSWGTASEAFF. CDR3 nucleotide sequence: TGTGCCAGCAGCTGGGGGACAGCCAGTGAAGCTTTCTTT.

The V call is TRBV19, the J call TRBJ1-5; TRBD1 matches 11 bases. V shed 7 bases and J 2 bases; nucleotides not matched to a gene: 10. The CDR3 extends over 17 amino acids. The germline CDR1 and CDR2 sequences are LNHDA and SQIVND (reference sequence). In DNA, the CDR3 is TGTGCCAGTACCTCACATGGACAGGGGGCCGGCAATCAGCCCCAGCATTTT. Encoded protein: CASTSHGQGAGNQPQHF.

The CDR3 spells CASSSVYGQKSTDTQYF. The CDR3 DNA sequence: TGTGCCAGCAGTTCCGTCTACGGACAGAAAAGCACAGATACGCAGTATTTT. The chain has TRBV28 and TRBJ2-3; maybe TRBD1 (6 bases). V gave up 4 bases and J gave up 0 bases, with 17 bases separating them. Germline CDR1 reads MDHEN; CDR2 reads SYDVKM. The CDR3 is 17 amino acids.

V usage is TRBV11-3 and J usage is TRBJ2-2; D perhaps matches TRBD2 (5 bases). Germline lookup yields CDR1 SGHNT and CDR2 YENEEA. The CDR3 is 13 amino acids. The V and J ends lost 11 bases and 2 bases respectively, with 12 bases between them. CDR3 sequence (DNA): TGTGCCGTCCGGGGTTATAACACCGGGGAGCTGTTTTTT. Translating gives CAVRGYNTGELFF. Based on the CDR3 plus reference TRBV11-3 and TRBJ2-2, the full variable domain is EAGVVQSPRYKIIEKKQPVAFWCNPISGHNTLYWYLQNLGQGPELLIRYENEEAVDDSQLPKDRFSAERLKGVDSTLKIQPAELGDSAVYLCAVRGYNTGELFFGEGSRLTVL.

This clone showed up just a few times. This CDR3 is also generated by other DNA sequences in the sample. The chain uses TRBV5-4 and TRBJ1-2; D not resolved. The V end was cut by 0 bases, the J end by 7 bases, with 10 bases between. CDR1 is SGHNT and CDR2 is YYREEE in the germline V gene (reference sequence). The CDR3 has 13 residues. In nucleotides, the CDR3 is TGTGCCAGCAGCTTGGGCAGAGAGGTTGGCTACACCTTC. Its protein product is CASSLGREVGYTF.

This clone was picked up a small number of times. The rearrangement links TRBV12-5 to TRBJ1-1; D not resolved. Trimming shortened V by 3 bases and J by 6 bases, and 11 bases separated the two germline ends. The CDR3 has 13 residues. Germline-derived CDR1 and CDR2 are LGHNT and FRNRAP. CDR3 sequence: CASGFIRSSEAFF. The CDR3 coding sequence is TGTGCTAGTGGTTTTATACGAAGCTCTGAAGCTTTCTTT.

The CDR3 loop reads CASSEEYSQYGYTF. The CDR3 DNA reads TGTGCCAGCAGTGAAGAGTACAGCCAGTATGGCTACACCTTC. The rearrangement uses TRBV6-1 and TRBJ1-2; D is undetermined. Trimming pared 1 base from V and 5 bases from J, leaving 11 bases between. Germline V CDR1 and CDR2: MNHNS, SASEGT. This CDR3 has 14 amino acids.

The chain recombines TRBV24-1 with TRBJ2-1; D is undetermined. Between the trimmed V and J ends, which lost 3 bases and 7 bases, there was a span of 9 bases. There are 13 residues in the CDR3. Germline CDR1 KGHDR, CDR2 SFDVKD. The CDR3 is CATSDPSRNEQFF. The CDR3 DNA follows: TGTGCCACCAGTGATCCCTCTAGGAATGAGCAGTTCTTC.

In its sample, this clone was seen a few times. The chain links TRBV10-3 to TRBJ2-1; TRBD2 aligns across 9 bases. V lost 4 bases and J lost 9; bases outside the gene matches: 7. The CDR3 runs 14 residues. Germline V gene sequence: CDR1 ENHRY, CDR2 SYGVKD. CDR3 DNA: TGTGCCATCAGTGTTCTAGCGGGAAGCTCTGAGCAGTTCTTC. Its translation: CAISVLAGSSEQFF.

The rearrangement uses TRBV19 and TRBJ2-2; D uncertain. Looked up from germline, CDR1 is LNHDA and CDR2 is SQIVND (reference sequence). The CDR3 covers 11 residues. Trimming took 7 bases from V and 5 from J, leaving 5 bases between them. CDR3 protein: CASTVTGELFF. The CDR3 DNA is TGTGCCAGTACCGTGACCGGGGAGCTGTTTTTT.

The chain uses TRBV4-3 and TRBJ1-1; D perhaps matches TRBD1 (5 bases). CDR1 is LGHNA, CDR2 YSLEER, per germline. V was cut by 5 bases and J by 1 base, with 11 bases left in between. The CDR3 sequence is 14 residues long. CDR3 sequence: CASSFQGGNTEAFF. The CDR3 DNA is TGCGCCAGCAGCTTCCAGGGAGGGAACACTGAAGCTTTCTTT.

V usage is TRBV10-3 and J usage is TRBJ1-3; 12 nucleotides match TRBD1. The CDR3 covers 16 residues. The V and J ends lost 7 bases and 1 base, in that order; junction bases with no gene match: 5. Germline V gene sequence: CDR1 ENHRY, CDR2 SYGVKD. CDR3 sequence: CAITGDRGHSGNTIYF. The CDR3 DNA reads TGTGCCATCACGGGGGACAGGGGGCATTCTGGAAACACCATATATTTT.